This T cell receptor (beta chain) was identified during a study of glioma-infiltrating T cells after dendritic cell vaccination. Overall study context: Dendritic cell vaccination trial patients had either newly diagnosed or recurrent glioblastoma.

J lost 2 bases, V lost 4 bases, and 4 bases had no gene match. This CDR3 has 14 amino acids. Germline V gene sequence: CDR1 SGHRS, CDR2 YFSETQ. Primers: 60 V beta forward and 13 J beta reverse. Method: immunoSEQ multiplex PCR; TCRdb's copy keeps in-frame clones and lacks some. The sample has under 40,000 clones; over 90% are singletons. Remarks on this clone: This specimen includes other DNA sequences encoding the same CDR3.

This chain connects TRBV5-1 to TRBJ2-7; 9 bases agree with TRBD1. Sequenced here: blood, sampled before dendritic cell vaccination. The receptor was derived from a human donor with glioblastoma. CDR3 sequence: CASSQGQGPYEQYF. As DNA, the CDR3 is TGCGCCAGCAGCCAAGGACAGGGGCCCTACGAGCAGTACTTC.